This TCR beta chain was profiled in a study of human thymus T cells. Produced via immunoSEQ multiplex PCR; TCRdb's table is partial and in-frame only. The sample gives 54,000 or so clones, 94% of which show up once; roughly 5.7% is in the top ten. V was trimmed by 0 bases and J by 5 bases, leaving 3 bases between them. The CDR3 runs 12 residues. CDR1 is SGDLS, CDR2 YYNGEE, per germline. Material: blood. The sequence was collected from a boy under three years old with a congenital heart defect but otherwise immunologically healthy. The rearrangement uses TRBV9 and TRBJ2-1, with D unresolved. The CDR3 is CASSVVNNEQFF. The DNA for the CDR3 is TGTGCCAGCAGCGTAGTTAACAATGAGCAGTTCTTC.